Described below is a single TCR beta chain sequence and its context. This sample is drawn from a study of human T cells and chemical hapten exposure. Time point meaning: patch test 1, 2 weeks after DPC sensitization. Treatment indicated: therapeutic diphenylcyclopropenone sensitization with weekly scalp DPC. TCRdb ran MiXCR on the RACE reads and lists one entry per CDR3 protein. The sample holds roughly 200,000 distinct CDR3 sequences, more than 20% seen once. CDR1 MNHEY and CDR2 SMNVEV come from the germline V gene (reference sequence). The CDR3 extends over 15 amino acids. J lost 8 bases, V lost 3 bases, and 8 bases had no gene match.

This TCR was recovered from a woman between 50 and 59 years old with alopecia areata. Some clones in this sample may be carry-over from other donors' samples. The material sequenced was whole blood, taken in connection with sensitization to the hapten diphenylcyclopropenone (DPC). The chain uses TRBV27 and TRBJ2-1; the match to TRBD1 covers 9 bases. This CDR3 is CASSFGTGFWDEQFF. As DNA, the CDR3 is TGTGCCAGCAGTTTTGGGACAGGGTTTTGGGATGAGCAGTTCTTC.